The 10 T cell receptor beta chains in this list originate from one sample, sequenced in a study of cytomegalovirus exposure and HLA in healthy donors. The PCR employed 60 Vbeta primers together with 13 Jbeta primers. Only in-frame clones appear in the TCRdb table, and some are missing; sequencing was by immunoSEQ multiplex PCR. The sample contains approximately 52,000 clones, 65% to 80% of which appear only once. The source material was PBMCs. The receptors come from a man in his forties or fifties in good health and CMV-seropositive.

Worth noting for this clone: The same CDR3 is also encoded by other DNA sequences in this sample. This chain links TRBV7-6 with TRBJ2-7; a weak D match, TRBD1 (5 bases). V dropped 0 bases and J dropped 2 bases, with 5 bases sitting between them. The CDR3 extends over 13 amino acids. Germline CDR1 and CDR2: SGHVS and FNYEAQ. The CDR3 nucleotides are TGTGCCAGCAGCTTAGCGGGGCCCTACGAGCAGTACTTC. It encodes CASSLAGPYEQYF.

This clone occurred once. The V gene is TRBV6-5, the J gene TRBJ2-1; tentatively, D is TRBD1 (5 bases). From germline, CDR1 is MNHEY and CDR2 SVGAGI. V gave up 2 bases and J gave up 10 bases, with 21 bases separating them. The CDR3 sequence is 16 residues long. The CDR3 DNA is TGTGCCAGCAGTTACCCCATGGGCGACAGCCCCAGGGAGCAGTTCTTC. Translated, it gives CASSYPMGDSPREQFF.

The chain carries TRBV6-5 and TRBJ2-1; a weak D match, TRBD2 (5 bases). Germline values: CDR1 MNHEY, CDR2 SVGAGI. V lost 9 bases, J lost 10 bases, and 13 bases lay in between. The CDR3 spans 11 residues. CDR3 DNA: TGTGCCAGTTTAGATTCGGGGGAGCAGTTCTTC. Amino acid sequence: CASLDSGEQFF.

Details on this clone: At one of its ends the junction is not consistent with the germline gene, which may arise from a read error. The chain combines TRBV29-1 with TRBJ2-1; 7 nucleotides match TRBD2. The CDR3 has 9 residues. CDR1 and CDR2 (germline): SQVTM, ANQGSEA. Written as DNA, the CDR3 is TGCAGCAAGGATCGGGGGGAGCTCTTC. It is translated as CSKDRGELF.

The CDR3 coding sequence is TGTGCCAGCAGCAGGACAGGAAGTATCAATGAGCAGTTCTTC. Translated: CASSRTGSINEQFF. The chain couples TRBV9 to TRBJ2-1; 7 positions agree with TRBD1. V lost 4 bases and J lost 6; bases outside the gene matches: 7. Germline V gene sequence: CDR1 SGDLS, CDR2 YYNGEE. CDR3 length: 14 residues.

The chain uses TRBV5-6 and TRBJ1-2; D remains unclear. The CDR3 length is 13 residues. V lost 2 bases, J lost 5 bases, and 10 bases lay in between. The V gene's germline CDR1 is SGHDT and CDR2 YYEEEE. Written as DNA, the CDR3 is TGTGCCAGCAGCTTTTTTCCCCGGTATGGCTACACCTTC. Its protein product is CASSFFPRYGYTF.

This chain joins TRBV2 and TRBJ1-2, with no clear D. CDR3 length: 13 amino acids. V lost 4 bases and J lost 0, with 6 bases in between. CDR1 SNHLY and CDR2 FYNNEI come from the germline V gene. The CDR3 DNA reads TGTGCCAGCAGTGTGAACTCTAACTATGGCTACACCTTC. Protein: CASSVNSNYGYTF.

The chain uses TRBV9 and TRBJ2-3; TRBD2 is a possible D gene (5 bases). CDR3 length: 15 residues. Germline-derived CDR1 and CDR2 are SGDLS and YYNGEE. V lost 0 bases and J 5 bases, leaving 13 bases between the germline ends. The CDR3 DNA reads TGTGCCAGCAGCGTAGTAACCCTAGCAGGAGATACGCAGTATTTT. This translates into CASSVVTLAGDTQYF.

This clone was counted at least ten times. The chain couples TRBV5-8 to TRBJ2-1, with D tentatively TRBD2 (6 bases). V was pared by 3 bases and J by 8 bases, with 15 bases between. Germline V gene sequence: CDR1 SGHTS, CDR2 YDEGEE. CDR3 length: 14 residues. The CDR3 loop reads CASSSRVAGHEQFF. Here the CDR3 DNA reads TGTGCCAGCAGCTCCCGGGTTGCGGGGCATGAGCAGTTCTTC.

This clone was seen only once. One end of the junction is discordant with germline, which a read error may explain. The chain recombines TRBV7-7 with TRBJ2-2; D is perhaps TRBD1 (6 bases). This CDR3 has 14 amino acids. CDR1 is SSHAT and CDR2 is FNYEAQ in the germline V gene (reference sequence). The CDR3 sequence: CASSLTGSTGELFF. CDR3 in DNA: TGTGCTAGCAGCTTAACAGGGAGCACCGGGGAGCTGTTTTTT. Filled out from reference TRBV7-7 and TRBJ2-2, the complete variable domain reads GAGVSQSPRYKVTKRGQDVTLRCDPISSHATLYWYQQALGQGPEFLTYFNYEAQPDKSGLPSDRFSAERPEGSISTLTIQRTEQRDSAMYRCASSLTGSTGELFFGEGSRLTVL.